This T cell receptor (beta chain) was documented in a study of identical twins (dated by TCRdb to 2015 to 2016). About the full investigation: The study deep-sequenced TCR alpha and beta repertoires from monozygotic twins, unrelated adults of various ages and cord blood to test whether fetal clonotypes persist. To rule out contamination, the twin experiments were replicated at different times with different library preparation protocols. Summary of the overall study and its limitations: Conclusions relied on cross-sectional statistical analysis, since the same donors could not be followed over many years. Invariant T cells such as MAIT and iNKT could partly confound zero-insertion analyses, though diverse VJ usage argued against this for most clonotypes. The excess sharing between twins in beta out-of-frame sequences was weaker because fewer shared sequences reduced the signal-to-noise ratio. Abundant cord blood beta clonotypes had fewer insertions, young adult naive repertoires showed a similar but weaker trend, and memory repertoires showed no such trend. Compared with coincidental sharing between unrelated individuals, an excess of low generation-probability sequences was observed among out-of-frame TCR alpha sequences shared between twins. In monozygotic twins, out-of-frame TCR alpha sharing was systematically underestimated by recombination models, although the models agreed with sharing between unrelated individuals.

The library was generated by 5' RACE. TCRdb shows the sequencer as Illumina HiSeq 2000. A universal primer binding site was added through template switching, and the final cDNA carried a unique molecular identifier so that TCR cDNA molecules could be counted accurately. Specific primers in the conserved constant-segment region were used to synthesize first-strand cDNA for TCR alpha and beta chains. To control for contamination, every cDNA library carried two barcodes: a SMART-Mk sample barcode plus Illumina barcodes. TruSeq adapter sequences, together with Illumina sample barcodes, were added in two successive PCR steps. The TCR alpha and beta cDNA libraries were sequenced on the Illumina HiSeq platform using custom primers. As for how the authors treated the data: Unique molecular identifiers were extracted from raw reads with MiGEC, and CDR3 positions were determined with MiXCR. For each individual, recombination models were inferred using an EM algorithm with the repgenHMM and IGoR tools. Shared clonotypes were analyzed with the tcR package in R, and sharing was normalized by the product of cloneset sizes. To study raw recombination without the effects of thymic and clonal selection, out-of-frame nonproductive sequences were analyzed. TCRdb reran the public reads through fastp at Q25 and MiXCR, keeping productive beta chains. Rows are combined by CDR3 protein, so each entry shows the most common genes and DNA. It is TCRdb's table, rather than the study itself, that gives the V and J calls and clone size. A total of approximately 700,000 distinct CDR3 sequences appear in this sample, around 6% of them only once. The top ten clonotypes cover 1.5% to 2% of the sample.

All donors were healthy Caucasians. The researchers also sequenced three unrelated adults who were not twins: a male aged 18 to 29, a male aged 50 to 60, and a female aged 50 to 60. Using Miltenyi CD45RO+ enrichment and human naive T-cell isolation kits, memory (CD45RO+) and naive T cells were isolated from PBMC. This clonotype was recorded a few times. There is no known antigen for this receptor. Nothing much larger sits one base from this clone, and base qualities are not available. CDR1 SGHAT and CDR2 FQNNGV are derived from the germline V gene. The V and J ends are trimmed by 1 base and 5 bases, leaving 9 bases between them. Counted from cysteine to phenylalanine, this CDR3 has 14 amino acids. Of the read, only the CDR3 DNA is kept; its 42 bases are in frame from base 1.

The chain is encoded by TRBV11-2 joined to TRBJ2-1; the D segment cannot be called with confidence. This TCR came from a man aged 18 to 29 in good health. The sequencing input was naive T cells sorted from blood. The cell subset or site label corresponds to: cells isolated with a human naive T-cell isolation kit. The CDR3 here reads CASSLGSSDNEQFF. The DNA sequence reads TGTGCCAGCAGCTTAGGGTCGTCTGACAATGAGCAGTTCTTC.